A selection of T cell receptor beta chains follows, all from one sample in a study of regulatory T cells in long-lasting Graves disease. TCRdb reprocessed the multiplex PCR reads with MiXCR, giving one entry per CDR3 protein. The sample has roughly 420,000 distinct CDR3 sequences, less than 20% seen once. The sample was also reused in another study, on T cells in Graves' hyperthyroidism and ophthalmopathy.

The source material was peripheral blood mononuclear cells (PBMCs), sampled at new diagnosis, from a patient treated with antithyroid drugs. All receptors derive from a woman aged 25 to 39 with Graves disease. The conserved cysteine and the conserved F or W are not part of the CDR3 here.

CDR3 protein	V gene	J gene
ASSGYGGGPNEQY	TRBV3-1	TRBJ2-7
ASSPGGRWGTEAF	TRBV11-3	TRBJ1-1
ASSPGLGAYEQY	TRBV7-9	TRBJ2-7
SARTPSGRYEQY	TRBV20-1	TRBJ2-7
ASSRTAYLYNEQF	TRBV6-1	TRBJ2-1
SVAGLAGVKNEQY	TRBV29-1	TRBJ2-7
ASSVAGGGGADTQY	TRBV9	TRBJ2-3
ASSLTTSRGNEQF	TRBV28	TRBJ2-1
ASSLQGGVAGGYT	TRBV7-9	TRBJ1-2
ASSARLVGEQF	TRBV27	TRBJ2-1
SASGTEAGYYNSPLH	TRBV20-1	TRBJ1-6
ASSHPVEPGNTEAF	TRBV7-2	TRBJ1-1
ASSPSIDEQY	TRBV7-2	TRBJ2-7
SARLAGASYNEQF	TRBV20-1	TRBJ2-1
ASSPGSNEQF	TRBV7-9	TRBJ2-1
ASSHSYSTDTQY	TRBV7-3	TRBJ2-3
ASSSLLAGEGNEQF	TRBV7-9	TRBJ2-1
ASSLTSRTGWVLAKNIQY	TRBV28	TRBJ2-4
SASILGATYEQY	TRBV20-1	TRBJ2-7
ASSALGRTLPQETQY	TRBV9	TRBJ2-5
SALLAGGPGGGDHEQY	TRBV20-1	TRBJ2-7
ASSQRLWGRDGYGYT	TRBV14	TRBJ1-2
ASSLGGPQF	TRBV11-2	TRBJ2-1
ASSQESRGIRNEQF	TRBV2	TRBJ2-1
ASSEQNQPQH	TRBV6-1	TRBJ1-5
ASPGQGKGGYGYT	TRBV7-9	TRBJ1-2
AQQGKAATNEKLF	TRBV30	TRBJ1-4
ASIFPTSGRAF	TRBV28	TRBJ1-1
ASSEGTGTYRQPQH	TRBV6-1	TRBJ1-5
ASSTMLGGDEQF	TRBV7-3	TRBJ2-1
ASSLTYEGELF	TRBV11-3	TRBJ2-2
ATDFIHSTDTQY	TRBV6-1	TRBJ2-3
ASSPGNGYT	TRBV5-1	TRBJ1-2
ASSPGDDSPADTQY	TRBV9	TRBJ2-3
ASSYTGSVDEQY	TRBV18	TRBJ2-7
SAGSRRAETQY	TRBV20-1	TRBJ2-5
ASGRARYEQY	TRBV6-1	TRBJ2-7
ASRELAGGPVEQY	TRBV28	TRBJ2-7